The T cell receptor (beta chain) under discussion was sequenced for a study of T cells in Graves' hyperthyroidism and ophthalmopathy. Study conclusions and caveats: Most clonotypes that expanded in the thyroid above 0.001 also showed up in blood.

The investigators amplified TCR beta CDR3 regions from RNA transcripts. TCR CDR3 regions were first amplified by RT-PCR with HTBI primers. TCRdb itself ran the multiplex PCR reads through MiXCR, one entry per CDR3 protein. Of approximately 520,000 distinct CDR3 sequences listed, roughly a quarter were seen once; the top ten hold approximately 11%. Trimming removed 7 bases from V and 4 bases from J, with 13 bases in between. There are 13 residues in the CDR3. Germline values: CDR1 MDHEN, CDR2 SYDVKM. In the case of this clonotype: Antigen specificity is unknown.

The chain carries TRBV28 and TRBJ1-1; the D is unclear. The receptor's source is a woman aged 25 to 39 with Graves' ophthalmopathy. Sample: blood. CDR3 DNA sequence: TGTGCCAGCACCCCCGTCCTTTTCACTGAAGCTTTCTTT. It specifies CASTPVLFTEAFF.